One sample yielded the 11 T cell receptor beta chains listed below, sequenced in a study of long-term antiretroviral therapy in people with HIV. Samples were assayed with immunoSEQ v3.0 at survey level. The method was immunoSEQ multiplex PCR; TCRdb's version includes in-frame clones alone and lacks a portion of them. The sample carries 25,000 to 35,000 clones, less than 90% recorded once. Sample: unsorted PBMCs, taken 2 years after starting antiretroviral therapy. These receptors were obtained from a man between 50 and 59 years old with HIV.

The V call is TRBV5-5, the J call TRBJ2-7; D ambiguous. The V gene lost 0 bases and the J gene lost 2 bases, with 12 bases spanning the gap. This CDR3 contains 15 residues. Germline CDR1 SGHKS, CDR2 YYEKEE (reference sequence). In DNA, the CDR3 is TGTGCCAGCAGCTTGGTCTCCCTCGGCCCCTACGAGCAGTACTTC. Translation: CASSLVSLGPYEQYF.

CDR3 bases: TGTGCCACCAGCAGAGCGAGCGGGAGTAAACGCGAGCAGTACTTC. It yields the protein CATSRASGSKREQYF. The chain carries TRBV15 and TRBJ2-7; the match to TRBD2 covers 8 bases. Germline CDR1 and CDR2: LNHNV and YYDKDF (reference sequence). This CDR3 is 15 amino acids long. Trimming at V came to 1 base and at J to 6 bases, leaving 8 bases not matched to a gene.

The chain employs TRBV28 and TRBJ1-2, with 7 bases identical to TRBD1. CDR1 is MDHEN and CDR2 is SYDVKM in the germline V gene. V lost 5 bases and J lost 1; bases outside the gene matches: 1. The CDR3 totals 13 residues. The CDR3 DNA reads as TGTGCCAGCAGTGGGACAGATAACTATGGCTACACCTTC. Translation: CASSGTDNYGYTF.

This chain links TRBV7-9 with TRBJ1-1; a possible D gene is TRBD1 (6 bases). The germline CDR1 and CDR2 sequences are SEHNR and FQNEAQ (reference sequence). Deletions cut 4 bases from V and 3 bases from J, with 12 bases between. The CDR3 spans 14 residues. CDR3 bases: TGTGCCAGCAGCTCGGACAGCCTACACACTGAAGCTTTCTTT. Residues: CASSSDSLHTEAFF.

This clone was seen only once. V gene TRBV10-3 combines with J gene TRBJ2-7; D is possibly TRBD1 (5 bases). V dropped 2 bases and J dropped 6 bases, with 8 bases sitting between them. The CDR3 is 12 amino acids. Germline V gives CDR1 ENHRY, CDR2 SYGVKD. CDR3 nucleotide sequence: TGTGCCATCAGTGAGGGGGCCGTCGAGCAGTACTTC. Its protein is CAISEGAVEQYF.

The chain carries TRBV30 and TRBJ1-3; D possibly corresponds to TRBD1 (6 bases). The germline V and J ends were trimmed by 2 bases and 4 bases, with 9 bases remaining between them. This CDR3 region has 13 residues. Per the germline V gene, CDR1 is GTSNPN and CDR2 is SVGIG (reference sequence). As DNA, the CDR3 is TGTGCCTGGAGTCACAGGGCCGGAAACACCATATATTTT. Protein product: CAWSHRAGNTIYF.

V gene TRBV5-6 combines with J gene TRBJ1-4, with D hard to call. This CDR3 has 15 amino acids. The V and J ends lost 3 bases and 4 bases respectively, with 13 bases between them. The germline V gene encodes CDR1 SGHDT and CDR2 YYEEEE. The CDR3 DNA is TGTGCCAGCAGCTGCCGGGAACAGATTAATGAAAAACTGTTTTTT. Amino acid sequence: CASSCREQINEKLFF. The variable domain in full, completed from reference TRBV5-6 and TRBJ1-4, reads DAGVTQSPTHLIKTRGQQVTLRCSPKSGHDTVSWYQQALGQGPQFIFQYYEEEERQRGNFPDRFSGHQFPNYSSELNVNALLLGDSALYLCASSCREQINEKLFFGSGTQLSVL.

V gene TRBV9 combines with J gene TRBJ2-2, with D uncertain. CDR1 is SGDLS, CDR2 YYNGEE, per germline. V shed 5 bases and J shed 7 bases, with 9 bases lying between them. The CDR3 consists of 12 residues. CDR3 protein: CASSLIHGELFF. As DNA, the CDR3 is TGTGCCAGCAGTCTTATCCACGGGGAGCTGTTTTTT.

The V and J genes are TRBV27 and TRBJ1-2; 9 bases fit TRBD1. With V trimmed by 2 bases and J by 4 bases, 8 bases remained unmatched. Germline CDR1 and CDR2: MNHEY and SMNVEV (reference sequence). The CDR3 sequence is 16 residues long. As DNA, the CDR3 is TGTGCCAGCAGTTTACTCCCGGGACAGGGTACCTATGGCTACACCTTC. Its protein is CASSLLPGQGTYGYTF.

CDR3 bases: TGTGCCAGCAGCTTGGAGGGAGACACTGAAGCTTTCTTT. It codes for CASSLEGDTEAFF. The chain recombines TRBV11-3 with TRBJ1-1; the D is unclear. Between the trimmed V and J ends, which lost 3 bases and 3 bases, there was a span of 8 bases. In germline, CDR1 is SGHNT, CDR2 YENEEA. The CDR3 sequence is 13 residues long. The full variable domain, its missing parts supplied by reference TRBV11-3 and TRBJ1-1, is EAGVVQSPRYKIIEKKQPVAFWCNPISGHNTLYWYLQNLGQGPELLIRYENEEAVDDSQLPKDRFSAERLKGVDSTLKIQPAELGDSAVYLCASSLEGDTEAFFGQGTRLTVV.

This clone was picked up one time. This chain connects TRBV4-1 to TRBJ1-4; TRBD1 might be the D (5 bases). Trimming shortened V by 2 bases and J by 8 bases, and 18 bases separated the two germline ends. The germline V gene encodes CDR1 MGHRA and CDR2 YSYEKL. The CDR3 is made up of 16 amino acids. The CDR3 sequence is CASSQLQSGDGEKLFF. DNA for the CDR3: TGCGCCAGCAGCCAATTACAATCCGGGGACGGGGAAAAACTGTTTTTT.